This T cell receptor beta chain was recovered during a study of human T cells and chemical hapten exposure. Study-wide background: The variation in per-sample TCR yields arose mainly from small differences in pooled library volumes.

Unfractionated whole blood was the source from which total RNA was extracted. The study, taken as a whole, reports: TCRs exceeding a frequency of 1 in 1000 stayed unchanged under DPC sensitization.

Many counts were recorded for this clonotype. Its antigen is still unknown. The library tagged each cDNA molecule with unique molecular identifiers. TCRdb redid the calling of the reads with MiXCR, one entry per CDR3 protein. The sample yields 95,000 to 150,000 distinct CDR3 sequences, 8% to 9.5% seen once. The origin of this receptor is a human donor in good health. Some clones in this sample may be carry-over from other donors' samples. What was sequenced was whole blood.

The CDR3 DNA reads TGTGCCAGCACCAGACTAGGGAACAATGAGCAGTTCTTC. Protein product: CASTRLGNNEQFF. The rearrangement joins TRBV27 to TRBJ2-1, with D possibly TRBD2 on 6 matching bases. The CDR3 runs 13 residues. The germline V gene encodes CDR1 MNHEY and CDR2 SMNVEV (reference sequence). The V end was cut by 7 bases, the J end by 5 bases, with 12 bases between.